The 22 T cell receptor beta chains presented below share a single source sample, sequenced in a study of beta chain features in type 1 diabetes. Isolated RNA was reverse transcribed in full, so expressed TCRB transcripts were sequenced. Only in-frame clones appear in the TCRdb table, and some are missing; sequencing was by immunoSEQ multiplex PCR. The repertoire includes a few hundred thousand clones, around a fifth of them detected once, and 0.044% sits in the top ten. The sequenced sample was naive CD4+ T cells from blood. These receptors came from a woman younger than 35 in good health.

The gene calls are TRBV19 and TRBJ1-1; the D is unclear. This CDR3 comprises 12 residues. The V end was cut by 7 bases, the J end by 3 bases, with 9 bases between. Germline lookup yields CDR1 LNHDA and CDR2 SQIVND (reference sequence). In nucleotides, the CDR3 is TGTGCCAGTAAGGAGGCGTACACTGAAGCTTTCTTT. The encoded protein is CASKEAYTEAFF.

This clone was detected only a few times. Within the sample, other DNA sequences also encode this same CDR3. This chain links TRBV29-1 with TRBJ1-2; tentative D call: TRBD1 (5 bases). The germline gives CDR1 SQVTM, CDR2 ANQGSEA. The CDR3 is 11 amino acids. Trimming removed 4 bases from V and 8 bases from J, with 11 bases in between. Here the CDR3 reads CSVVRGGGYTF. The CDR3 nucleotides are TGCAGCGTTGTAAGGGGAGGCGGCTACACCTTC.

This clone was detected only a few times. The chain combines TRBV29-1 with TRBJ2-1; perhaps TRBD1 as D (6 bases). This CDR3 is 12 amino acids long. Germline-derived CDR1 and CDR2 are SQVTM and ANQGSEA. V lost 4 bases and J lost 4, with 8 bases in between. The chain's CDR3 is CSVGQEYNEQFF. The CDR3 region has the DNA TGCAGCGTTGGACAGGAATACAATGAGCAGTTCTTC.

The chain carries TRBV7-9 and TRBJ1-2; D gene ambiguous. The CDR3 length is 13 residues. CDR1 is SEHNR, CDR2 FQNEAQ, per germline (reference sequence). The germline V and J ends were trimmed by 6 bases and 4 bases, with 12 bases remaining between them. CDR3 in amino acids: CASSYSGLYGYTF. The CDR3 region has the DNA TGTGCCAGCAGTTACTCCGGTCTCTATGGCTACACCTTC. Combining the CDR3 with reference TRBV7-9 and TRBJ1-2 gives the whole variable domain DTGVSQNPRHKITKRGQNVTFRCDPISEHNRLYWYRQTLGQGPEFLTYFQNEAQLEKSRLLSDRFSAERPKGSFSTLEIQRTEQGDSAMYLCASSYSGLYGYTFGSGTRLTVV.

This clone was counted only a few times. The chain is built from TRBV30 and TRBJ2-1; a weak D match, TRBD2 (7 bases). Trimming removed 1 base from V and 9 bases from J, with 22 bases in between. The CDR3 consists of 16 residues. Germline-derived CDR1 and CDR2 are GTSNPN and SVGIG (reference sequence). CDR3 sequence reads: CAWSEGGAGLQGEQFF. CDR3 coding DNA: TGTGCCTGGAGTGAAGGGGGAGCGGGACTACAGGGTGAGCAGTTCTTC.

There are a few counts of this clone. The chain joins TRBV2 to TRBJ2-2, with D perhaps matching TRBD1 (6 bases). V was cut by 4 bases and J by 5 bases, with 8 bases left in between. Germline CDR1 and CDR2: SNHLY and FYNNEI. CDR3 size: 13 residues. CDR3 region: CASSAQGTGELFF. The CDR3 bases are TGTGCCAGCAGTGCCCAGGGGACCGGGGAGCTGTTTTTT. The entire variable domain, with the rest obtained from reference TRBV2 and TRBJ2-2, is as follows: EPEVTQTPSHQVTQMGQEVILRCVPISNHLYFYWYRQILGQKVEFLVSFYNNEISEKSEIFDDQFSVERPDGSNFTLKIRSTKLEDSAMYFCASSAQGTGELFFGEGSRLTVL.

The chain recombines TRBV7-2 with TRBJ1-5, with D uncertain. Germline CDR1 and CDR2: SGHTA and FQGNSA. The CDR3 is 15 amino acids. V was clipped by 7 bases and J by 1 base, with 14 bases between them. CDR3 protein: CASTRQPGSNQPQHF. CDR3 sequence (DNA): TGTGCCAGCACCCGACAACCTGGGAGCAATCAGCCCCAGCATTTT. Variable domain in full (rest from reference TRBV7-2 and TRBJ1-5): GAGVSQSPSNKVTEKGKDVELRCDPISGHTALYWYRQSLGQGLEFLIYFQGNSAPDKSGLPSDRFSAERTGGSVSTLTIQRTQQEDSAVYLCASTRQPGSNQPQHFGDGTRLSIL.

The V call is TRBV5-4, the J call TRBJ2-2, with 11 bases that match TRBD2. Trimming at V came to 6 bases and at J to 4 bases, leaving 5 bases not matched to a gene. Germline CDR1 is SGHNT and CDR2 is YYREEE (reference sequence). This CDR3 comprises 15 residues. CDR3 amino acids: CASTIAGGRTGELFF. CDR3 DNA: TGTGCCAGCACCATAGCGGGGGGGCGCACCGGGGAGCTGTTTTTT.

V gene TRBV4-1 combines with J gene TRBJ2-7; 8 nucleotides agree with TRBD2. The CDR3 is made up of 15 amino acids. Germline assignment: CDR1 MGHRA and CDR2 YSYEKL. Unmatched junction bases numbered 8, after V lost 6 bases and J lost 1 base. The CDR3 DNA is TGCGCCAGCAGTCCTCCACTAGCGGAGTCCTACGAGCAGTACTTC. The encoded protein is CASSPPLAESYEQYF.

This clone has just a few counts. The chain uses TRBV2 and TRBJ2-7; the D is unclear. Trimming removed 2 bases from V and 6 bases from J, with 8 bases in between. The CDR3 contains 12 residues. Looked up from germline, CDR1 is SNHLY and CDR2 is FYNNEI. CDR3 loop: CASSETGFEQYF. The CDR3 bases are TGTGCCAGCAGTGAAACCGGTTTCGAGCAGTACTTC.

The chain joins TRBV7-2 to TRBJ2-2; D possibly corresponds to TRBD1 (5 bases). The CDR3 has 14 residues. Trimming cost V 5 bases and J 1 base, with 8 bases left between them. Germline V gene lookup returns CDR1 SGHTA and CDR2 FQGNSA. The CDR3 loop is CASSDRKNTGELFF. The CDR3 DNA sequence: TGTGCCAGCAGCGACAGAAAGAACACCGGGGAGCTGTTTTTT.

This clone was seen a handful of times. The V call is TRBV5-4, the J call TRBJ1-5, with a weak D call TRBD1 (5 bases). This CDR3 comprises 19 residues. V lost 4 bases and J lost 7, with 30 bases in between. Germline CDR1 and CDR2: SGHNT and YYREEE (reference sequence). The CDR3 DNA is TGTGCCAGCAGCCTTGGGATCAAAAGGGGAAAGTTAGGGAAGCAGCCCCAGCATTTT. The encoded protein is CASSLGIKRGKLGKQPQHF.

The rearrangement links TRBV20-1 to TRBJ2-7; D unclear. This CDR3 is 11 amino acids long. The germline gives CDR1 DFQATT, CDR2 SNEGSKA (reference sequence). Trimming pared 0 bases from V and 5 bases from J, leaving 5 bases between. The CDR3 DNA sequence: TGCAGTGCTAGAGATGTCAACGAGCAGTACTTC. Protein product: CSARDVNEQYF.

The chain carries TRBV19 and TRBJ2-1, with 8 positions matching TRBD2. Germline loops: CDR1 LNHDA, CDR2 SQIVND (reference sequence). V dropped 10 bases and J dropped 8; count of bases not matched to a gene: 13. The CDR3 loop spans 14 amino acids. The CDR3, as DNA: TGTGCCACCAAACCCGGGACTAGTCTCGATGAGCAGTTCTTC. Translation: CATKPGTSLDEQFF.

The chain joins TRBV9 to TRBJ1-1; TRBD1 might be the D (6 bases). Between the trimmed V and J ends, which lost 4 bases and 11 bases, there was a span of 21 bases. Per the germline V gene, CDR1 is SGDLS and CDR2 is YYNGEE. The CDR3 length is 14 residues. The CDR3 region has the DNA TGTGCCAGCAGCCCTTGGACAGCTAGCCCGGCGGCTTTCTTT. Protein sequence: CASSPWTASPAAFF.

This clone was observed a handful of times. One end of the junction is discordant with germline, which a read error may explain. The V call is TRBV2, the J call TRBJ2-4, with 7 bases fitting TRBD2. Germline CDR1 SNHLY, CDR2 FYNNEI. This CDR3 contains 14 residues. The CDR3 DNA sequence: TGTGCCAGCAGGACCTCCGGGGGGTACGGGGTATTGAACTTC. It specifies CASRTSGGYGVLNF. The complete variable domain, with remaining parts taken from reference TRBV2 and TRBJ2-4, reads EPEVTQTPSHQVTQMGQEVILRCVPISNHLYFYWYRQILGQKVEFLVSFYNNEISEKSEIFDDQFSVERPDGSNFTLKIRSTKLEDSAMYFCASRTSGGYGVLNFGAGTRLSVL.

This clone was recorded a few times. The chain combines TRBV6-6 with TRBJ2-7; 7 nucleotides line up with TRBD2. Trimming at V came to 6 bases and at J to 5 bases, leaving 1 base not matched to a gene. This CDR3 is 11 amino acids long. Germline values: CDR1 MNHNY, CDR2 SVGAGI (reference sequence). The DNA for the CDR3 is TGTGCCAGCAGCCTAGCGGACGAGCAGTACTTC. It specifies CASSLADEQYF.

The chain links TRBV13 to TRBJ2-7; perhaps TRBD2 as D (7 bases). Trimming took off 5 bases at V and 2 bases at J, with 16 bases between the two ends. CDR1 and CDR2 from the germline V gene are PRHDT and FYEKMQ (reference sequence). The CDR3 extends over 15 amino acids. The CDR3 DNA sequence: TGTGCCAGCAGCCTCTCAAGGGGGGGCACCTACGAGCAGTACTTC. This sequence encodes CASSLSRGGTYEQYF.

There are a few counts of this clone. Distinct nucleotide sequences in the sample also encode this CDR3. This sequence joins TRBV20-1 and TRBJ2-7; tentative D call: TRBD2 (6 bases). The length of the CDR3 is 11 residues. Per germline, CDR1 DFQATT and CDR2 SNEGSKA (reference sequence). The V and J ends lost 3 bases and 3 bases respectively, with 6 bases between them. CDR3 amino acids: CSASGGYEQYF. In DNA, the CDR3 is TGCAGTGCTAGCGGGGGCTACGAGCAGTACTTC.

The chain is built from TRBV30 and TRBJ2-1; 7 nucleotides agree with TRBD2. Trimming at V came to 3 bases and at J to 7 bases, leaving 6 bases not matched to a gene. Germline lookup yields CDR1 GTSNPN and CDR2 SVGIG (reference sequence). This CDR3 is built from 13 residues. This CDR3 is CAWSPGLHNEQFF. In DNA, the CDR3 is TGTGCCTGGAGCCCGGGACTACATAATGAGCAGTTCTTC. The full variable domain, completed using reference TRBV30 and TRBJ2-1, is SQTIHQWPATLVQPVGSPLSLECTVEGTSNPNLYWYRQAAGRGLQLLFYSVGIGQISSEVPQNLSASRPQDRQFILSSKKLLLSDSGFYLCAWSPGLHNEQFFGPGTRLTVL.

This chain uses TRBV4-2 with TRBJ2-1; D perhaps matches TRBD2 (7 bases). CDR3 length: 19 residues. CDR1 LGHNA and CDR2 YNFKEQ come from the germline V gene. V lost 0 bases, J lost 9 bases, and 27 bases lay in between. This CDR3 reads CASSQDSGAEGGSSGEQFF. The CDR3 region has the DNA TGTGCCAGCAGCCAAGATTCGGGGGCGGAGGGCGGGAGTAGTGGTGAGCAGTTCTTC.

This clone has just a few counts. The gene calls are TRBV19 and TRBJ2-3; D is perhaps TRBD2 (6 bases). This CDR3 has 10 amino acids. The germline gives CDR1 LNHDA, CDR2 SQIVND (reference sequence). Trimming took 6 bases from V and 14 from J, leaving 12 bases between them. The CDR3 nucleotides are TGTGCCAGTAGCGGGAGTTCGAGGTATTTT. The encoded protein is CASSGSSRYF. The full variable domain, in which reference TRBV19 and TRBJ2-3 provide the parts outside the CDR3, is DGGITQSPKYLFRKEGQNVTLSCEQNLNHDAMYWYRQDPGQGLRLIYYSQIVNDFQKGDIAEGYSVSREKKESFPLTVTSAQKNPTAFYLCASSGSSRYFGPGTRLTVL.